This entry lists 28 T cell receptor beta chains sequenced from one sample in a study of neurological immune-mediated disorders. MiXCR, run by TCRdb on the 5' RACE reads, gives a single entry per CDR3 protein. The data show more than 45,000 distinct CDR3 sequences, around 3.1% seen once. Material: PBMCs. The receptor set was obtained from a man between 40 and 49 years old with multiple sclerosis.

CDR3 coding DNA: TGTGCCAGCAGACTCCAGGGAACGATCTACAATGAGCAGTTCTTC. Amino acid sequence: CASRLQGTIYNEQFF. V and J are TRBV2 and TRBJ2-1; the D gene is possibly TRBD1 (5 bases). The CDR3 runs to 15 residues. V was trimmed by 6 bases and J by 3 bases, leaving 15 bases between them. Germline V lookup: CDR1 SNHLY, CDR2 FYNNEI.

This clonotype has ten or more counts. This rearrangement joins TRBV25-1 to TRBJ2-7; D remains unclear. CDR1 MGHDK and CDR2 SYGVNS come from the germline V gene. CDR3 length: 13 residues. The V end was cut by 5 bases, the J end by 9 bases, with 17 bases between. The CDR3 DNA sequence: TGTGCCAGCAGTCCCCTCGGAGCGACCGGGCAGTACTTC. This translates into CASSPLGATGQYF.

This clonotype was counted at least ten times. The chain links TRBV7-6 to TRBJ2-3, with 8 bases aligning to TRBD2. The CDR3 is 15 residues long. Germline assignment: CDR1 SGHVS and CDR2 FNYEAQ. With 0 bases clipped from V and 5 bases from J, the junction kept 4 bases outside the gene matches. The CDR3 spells CASSLAGTSVDTQYF. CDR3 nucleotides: TGTGCCAGCAGCTTAGCCGGGACTAGTGTAGATACGCAGTATTTT.

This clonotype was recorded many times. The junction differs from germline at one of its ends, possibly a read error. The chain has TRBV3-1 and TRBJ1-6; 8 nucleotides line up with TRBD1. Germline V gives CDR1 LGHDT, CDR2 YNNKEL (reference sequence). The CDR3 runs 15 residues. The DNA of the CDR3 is TGTGCCAGCAGCCGCAATACAGGGGGGAATTCACCCCTCAACTTT. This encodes CASSRNTGGNSPLNF.

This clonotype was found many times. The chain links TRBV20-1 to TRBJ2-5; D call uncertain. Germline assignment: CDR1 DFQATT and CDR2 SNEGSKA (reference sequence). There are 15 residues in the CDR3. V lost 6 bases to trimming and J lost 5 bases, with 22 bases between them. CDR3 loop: CSAHLGGWRRETQYF. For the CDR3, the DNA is TGCAGTGCCCATCTGGGTGGCTGGCGGCGGGAGACCCAGTACTTC.

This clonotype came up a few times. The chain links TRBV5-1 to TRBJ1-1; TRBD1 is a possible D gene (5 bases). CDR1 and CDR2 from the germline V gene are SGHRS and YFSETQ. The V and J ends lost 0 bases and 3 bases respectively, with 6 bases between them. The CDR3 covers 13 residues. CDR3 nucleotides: TGCGCCAGCAGCTTGGTGGGGGACACTGAAGCTTTCTTT. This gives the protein CASSLVGDTEAFF.

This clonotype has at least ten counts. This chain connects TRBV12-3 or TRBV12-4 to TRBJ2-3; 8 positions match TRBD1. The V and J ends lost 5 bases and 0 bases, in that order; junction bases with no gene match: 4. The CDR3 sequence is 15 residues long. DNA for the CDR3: TGTGCCAGCAGTCAAAGGACAGGGAGCACAGATACGCAGTATTTT. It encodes CASSQRTGSTDTQYF.

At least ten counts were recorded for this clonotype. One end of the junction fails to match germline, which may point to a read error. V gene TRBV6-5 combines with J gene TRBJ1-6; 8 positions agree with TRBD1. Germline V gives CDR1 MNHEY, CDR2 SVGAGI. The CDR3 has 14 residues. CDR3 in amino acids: CASRTRGRNSPLNF. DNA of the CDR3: TGTGCCAGCAGGACCAGGGGGCGGAATTCACCCCTCAACTTT.

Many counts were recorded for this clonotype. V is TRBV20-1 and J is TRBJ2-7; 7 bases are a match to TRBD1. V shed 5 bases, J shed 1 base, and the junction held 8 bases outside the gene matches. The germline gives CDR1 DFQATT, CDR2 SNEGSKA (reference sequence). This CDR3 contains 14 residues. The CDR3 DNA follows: TGCAGTGCTCCCAGGGGGACAGCTTCCTACGAGCAGTACTTC. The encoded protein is CSAPRGTASYEQYF.

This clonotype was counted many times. The CDR3 is CASSRISDSQAGEQYF. CDR3 in DNA: TGCGCCAGCAGCCGTATATCGGACAGCCAGGCTGGGGAGCAGTACTTC. The chain carries TRBV5-1 and TRBJ2-7; perhaps TRBD1 as D (6 bases). This CDR3 has 16 amino acids. Between the trimmed V and J ends, which lost 4 bases and 7 bases, there was a span of 24 bases. CDR1 is SGHRS and CDR2 is YFSETQ in the germline V gene.

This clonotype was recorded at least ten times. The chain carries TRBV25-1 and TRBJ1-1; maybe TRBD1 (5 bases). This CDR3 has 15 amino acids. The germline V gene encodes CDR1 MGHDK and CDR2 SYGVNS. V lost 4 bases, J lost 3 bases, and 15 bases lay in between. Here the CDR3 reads CASSGLGDRDTEAFF. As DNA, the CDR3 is TGTGCCAGCAGTGGGCTGGGGGACCGGGACACTGAAGCTTTCTTT.

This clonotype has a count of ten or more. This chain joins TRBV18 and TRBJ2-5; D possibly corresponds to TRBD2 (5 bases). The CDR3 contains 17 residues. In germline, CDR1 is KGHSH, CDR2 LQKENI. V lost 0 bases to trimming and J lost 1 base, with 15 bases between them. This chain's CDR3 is CASSPPGWTDSQETQYF. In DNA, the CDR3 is TGTGCCAGCTCACCACCCGGCTGGACTGATTCCCAAGAGACCCAGTACTTC.

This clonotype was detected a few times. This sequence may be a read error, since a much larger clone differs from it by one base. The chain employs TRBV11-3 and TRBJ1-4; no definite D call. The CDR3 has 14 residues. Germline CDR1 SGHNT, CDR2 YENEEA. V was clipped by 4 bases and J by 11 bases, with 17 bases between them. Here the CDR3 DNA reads TGTGCCAGCAGCTCTCCTTTCTCCGGTGACAAACTGTTTTTT. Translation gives CASSSPFSGDKLFF.

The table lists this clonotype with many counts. CDR3 in DNA: TGTGCCAGCGGAGCGGGGGGGAACACAGATACGCAGTATTTT. Its protein is CASGAGGNTDTQYF. The chain joins TRBV7-8 to TRBJ2-3; TRBD2 matches at 10 bases. The CDR3 covers 14 residues. Germline V gene sequence: CDR1 SGHVS, CDR2 FQNEAQ. The V gene end was trimmed by 8 bases and the J gene end by 2 bases; junction bases not matched to a gene: 4.

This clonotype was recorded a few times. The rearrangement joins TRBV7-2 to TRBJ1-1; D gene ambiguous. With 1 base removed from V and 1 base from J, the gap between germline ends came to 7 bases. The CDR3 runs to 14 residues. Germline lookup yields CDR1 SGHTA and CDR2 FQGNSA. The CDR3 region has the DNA TGTGCCAGCAGCTTAGTCACGGGGAACACTGAAGCTTTCTTT. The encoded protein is CASSLVTGNTEAFF.

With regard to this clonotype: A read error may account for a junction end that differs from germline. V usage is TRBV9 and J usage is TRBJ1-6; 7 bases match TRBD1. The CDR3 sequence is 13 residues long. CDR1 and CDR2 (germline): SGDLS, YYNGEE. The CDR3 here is CASSVTGDSPLNF. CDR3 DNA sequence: TGTGCCAGCAGCGTTACAGGGGATTCACCCCTCAACTTT.

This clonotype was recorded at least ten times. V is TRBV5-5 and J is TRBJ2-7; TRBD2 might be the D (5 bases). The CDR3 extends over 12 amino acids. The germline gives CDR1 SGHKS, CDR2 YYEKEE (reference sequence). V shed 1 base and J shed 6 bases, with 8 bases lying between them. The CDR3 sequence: CASSLPRGEQYF. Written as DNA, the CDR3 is TGTGCCAGCAGCTTGCCCCGGGGCGAGCAGTACTTC.

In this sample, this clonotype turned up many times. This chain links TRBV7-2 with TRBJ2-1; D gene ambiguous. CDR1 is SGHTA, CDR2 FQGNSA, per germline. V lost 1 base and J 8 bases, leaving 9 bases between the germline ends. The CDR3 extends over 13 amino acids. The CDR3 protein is CASSLVGYDEQFF. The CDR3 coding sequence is TGTGCCAGCAGCTTAGTGGGGTACGATGAGCAGTTCTTC. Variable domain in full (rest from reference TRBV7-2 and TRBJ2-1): GAGVSQSPSNKVTEKGKDVELRCDPISGHTALYWYRQSLGQGLEFLIYFQGNSAPDKSGLPSDRFSAERTGGSVSTLTIQRTQQEDSAVYLCASSLVGYDEQFFGPGTRLTVL.

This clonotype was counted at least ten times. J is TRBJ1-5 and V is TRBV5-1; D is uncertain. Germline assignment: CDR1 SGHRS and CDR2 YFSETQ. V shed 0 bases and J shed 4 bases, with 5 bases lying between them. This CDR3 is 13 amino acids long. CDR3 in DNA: TGCGCCAGCAGCTTGGAGGCAAATCAGCCCCAGCATTTT. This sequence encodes CASSLEANQPQHF.

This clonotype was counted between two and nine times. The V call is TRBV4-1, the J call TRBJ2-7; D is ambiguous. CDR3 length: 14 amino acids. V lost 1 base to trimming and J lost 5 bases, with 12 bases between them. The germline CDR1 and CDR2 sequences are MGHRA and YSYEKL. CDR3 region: CASSQVSRAHEQYF. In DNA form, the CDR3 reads TGCGCCAGCAGCCAAGTTTCTAGGGCCCACGAGCAGTACTTC.

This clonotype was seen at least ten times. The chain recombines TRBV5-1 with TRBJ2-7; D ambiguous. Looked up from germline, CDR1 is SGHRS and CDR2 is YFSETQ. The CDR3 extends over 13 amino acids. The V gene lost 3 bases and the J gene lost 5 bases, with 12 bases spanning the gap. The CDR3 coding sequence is TGCGCCAGCAGCTCCACCCGGGCTGACGAGCAGTACTTC. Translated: CASSSTRADEQYF.

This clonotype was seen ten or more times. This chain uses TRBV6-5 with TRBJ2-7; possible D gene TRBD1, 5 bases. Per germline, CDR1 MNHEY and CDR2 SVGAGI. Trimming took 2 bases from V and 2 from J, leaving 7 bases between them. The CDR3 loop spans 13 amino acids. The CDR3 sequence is CASSYDSTYEQYF. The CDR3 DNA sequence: TGTGCCAGCAGTTACGACAGCACCTACGAGCAGTACTTC.

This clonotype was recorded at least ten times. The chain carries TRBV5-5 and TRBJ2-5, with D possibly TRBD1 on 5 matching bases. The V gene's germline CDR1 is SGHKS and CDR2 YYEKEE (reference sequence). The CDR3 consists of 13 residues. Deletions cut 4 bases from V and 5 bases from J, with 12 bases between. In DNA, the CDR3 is TGTGCCAGCAGCCCGCAGTGGGGCGAGACCCAGTACTTC. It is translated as CASSPQWGETQYF.

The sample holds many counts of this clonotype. CDR3 protein: CASSWRGGNQPQHF. CDR3 coding DNA: TGTGCCAGCAGCTGGAGAGGGGGCAATCAGCCCCAGCATTTT. The V and J genes are TRBV7-2 and TRBJ1-5; D perhaps matches TRBD1 (5 bases). Between the trimmed V and J ends, which lost 4 bases and 2 bases, there was a span of 9 bases. Germline-derived CDR1 and CDR2 are SGHTA and FQGNSA. The CDR3 runs 14 residues.

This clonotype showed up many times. CDR3 loop: CATSDFRDNEQFF. For the CDR3, the DNA is TGTGCCACCAGTGATTTCCGGGACAATGAGCAGTTCTTC. The rearrangement joins TRBV24-1 to TRBJ2-1; D gene unclear. Germline V gene sequence: CDR1 KGHDR, CDR2 SFDVKD. With 1 base removed from V and 5 bases from J, the gap between germline ends came to 5 bases. The CDR3 is 13 residues long.

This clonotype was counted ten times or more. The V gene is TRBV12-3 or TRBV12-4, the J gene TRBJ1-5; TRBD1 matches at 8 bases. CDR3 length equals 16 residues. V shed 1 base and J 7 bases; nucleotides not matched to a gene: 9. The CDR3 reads CASSLVRQGAKQPQHF. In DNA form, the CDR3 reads TGTGCCAGCAGTTTAGTACGGCAGGGGGCAAAACAGCCCCAGCATTTT.

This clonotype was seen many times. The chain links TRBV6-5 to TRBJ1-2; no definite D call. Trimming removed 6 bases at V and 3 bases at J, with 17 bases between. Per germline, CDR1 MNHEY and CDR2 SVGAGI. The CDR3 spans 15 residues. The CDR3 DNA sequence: TGTGCCAGCAGCCTTTCGGCACTTAGTTACTATGGCTACACCTTC. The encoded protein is CASSLSALSYYGYTF.

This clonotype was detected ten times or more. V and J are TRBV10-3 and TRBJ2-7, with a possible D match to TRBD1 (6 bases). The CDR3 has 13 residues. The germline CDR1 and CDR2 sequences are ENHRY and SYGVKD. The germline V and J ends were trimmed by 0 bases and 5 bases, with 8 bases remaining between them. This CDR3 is CAISESRGNEQYF. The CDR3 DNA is TGTGCCATCAGTGAGTCGAGGGGGAACGAGCAGTACTTC.